This T cell receptor beta chain was observed in a study of radiotherapy plus CTLA-4 blockade in lung cancer (dated by TCRdb to about 2018). About the investigation overall: Among the enrolled patients, roughly 19% had an objective response, and less than 40% reached disease control. Overall results and qualifications from the work: The strongest predictors of response were reported to be early dynamic shifts in blood T cell clones along with a rise in serum interferon-beta following radiation. TCR clones derived from tumors expanded in peripheral blood after treatment with radiotherapy and ipilimumab.

The CDR3, from cysteine to phenylalanine, totals 13 residues. Only the CDR3 DNA stays, 39 bases, in frame from base 1. The germline V gene supplies CDR1 ENHRY and CDR2 SYGVKD. V is trimmed back by 8 bases and J by 7 bases, and the junction contains 8 bases that no gene match accounts for. Receptors were amplified or captured by the immunoSEQ multiplex PCR assay. TCRdb took this table from immuneACCESS and kept in-frame rearrangements with V and J called. Such tables lack part of the clones; where checked against another copy, unresolved V genes explain under half of the gap, and the rest is unexplained. Counted in this sample were about 110,000 clones; about 80% of them appeared once. The ten biggest clones cover 3.3% of the sample. This clone appeared a few times. The specificity of this receptor is unknown. Base qualities are missing; no much larger clone stands one base away. The study tested focal radiation therapy combined with CTLA-4 blockade (ipilimumab) in patients with chemo-refractory metastatic non-small-cell lung cancer.

The rearranged segments are TRBV10-3 and TRBJ2-7; 10 central nucleotides agree with TRBD1. The receptor comes from a human donor with non-small cell lung cancer that progressed on radiotherapy plus ipilimumab. Some clones in this sample may be carry-over from other donors' samples. The sequencing used peripheral blood, collected from a patient treated with radiotherapy plus ipilimumab. CDR3 loop: CAIGGTGEGEQYF. The sequenced DNA: TGTGCCATCGGGGGGACAGGGGAAGGGGAGCAGTACTTC.